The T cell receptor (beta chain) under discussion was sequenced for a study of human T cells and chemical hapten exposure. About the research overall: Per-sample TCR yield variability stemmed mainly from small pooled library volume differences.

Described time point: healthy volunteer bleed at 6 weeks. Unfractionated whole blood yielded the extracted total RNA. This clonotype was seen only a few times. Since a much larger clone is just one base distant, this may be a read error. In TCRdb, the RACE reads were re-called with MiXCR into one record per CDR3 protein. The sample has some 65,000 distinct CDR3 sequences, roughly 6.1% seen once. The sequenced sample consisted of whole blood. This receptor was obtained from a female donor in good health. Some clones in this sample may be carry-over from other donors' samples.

The DNA for the CDR3 is TGTGCCACCATCAGTGGGCCGGGCACCCGAGGGGAGCAGTTCTTC. This translates into CATISGPGTRGEQFF. The chain recombines TRBV15 with TRBJ2-1, with D perhaps TRBD2 (5 bases). CDR1 is LNHNV, CDR2 YYDKDF, per germline (reference sequence). The CDR3 is 15 amino acids. Trimming took 7 bases from V and 10 from J, leaving 23 bases between them.